A selection of T cell receptor beta chains follows, all from one sample in a study of cytomegalovirus exposure and HLA in healthy donors. TCRdb's table, derived via immunoSEQ multiplex PCR, lists solely in-frame clones and lacks some. The data hold 110,000 to 150,000 clones, with approximately 79% observed a single time. The sequenced sample was PBMCs. These receptor sequences come from a woman aged 25 to 39 in good health and CMV-seronegative. CDR3s include the opening cysteine and the closing phenylalanine or tryptophan. D genes are given only for firm matches. Clone size appears in some rows only: once, few, many, or a class for an expanded clone.

TRBD1,TRBJ2-1,-,TRBV6-6,CASSYRPGQGVNEQFF,TGTGCCAGCAGTTACCGACCGGGACAGGGAGTCAATGAGCAGTTCTTC
-,TRBJ1-6,-,TRBV4-3,CASSPGAYNSPLHF,TGCGCCAGCAGCCCCGGGGCCTATAATTCACCCCTCCACTTT
-,TRBJ2-7,-,TRBV28,CASSLAGTYEQYF,TGTGCCAGCAGTTTAGCAGGGACCTACGAGCAGTACTTC
TRBD2,TRBJ2-5,-,TRBV9,CASSVDPSGGLGGQETQYF,TGTGCCAGCAGCGTAGATCCTAGCGGGGGTTTAGGTGGGCAAGAGACCCAGTACTTC
-,TRBJ1-1,-,TRBV6-1,CASSEQVIQAFF,TGTGCCAGCAGTGAACAGGTAATACAAGCTTTCTTT
TRBD1,TRBJ2-7,-,TRBV7-8,CASSSLQGRLYEQYF,TGTGCCAGCAGCTCCTTACAGGGGCGGTTATACGAGCAGTACTTC
TRBD1,TRBJ2-1,-,TRBV6-5,CASSTRKQGDNEQFF,TGTGCCAGCAGTACTCGGAAACAGGGGGACAATGAGCAGTTCTTC
TRBD2,TRBJ2-5,few,TRBV9,CASSGRTGGQETQYF,TGTGCCAGCAGTGGGAGAACGGGGGGACAAGAGACCCAGTACTTC
-,TRBJ1-2,-,TRBV5-1,CASSLVEGAEGYTF,TGCGCCAGCAGCTTGGTGGAAGGTGCGGAAGGCTACACCTTC
TRBD2,TRBJ2-3,-,TRBV9,CASTPGGTSGGFLTDTQYF,TGTGCCAGCACCCCCGGAGGGACTAGCGGGGGTTTTTTGACAGATACGCAGTATTTT
-,TRBJ1-5,-,TRBV6-1,CASSDPGGTQGSGQPQHF,TGTGCCAGCAGTGACCCCGGGGGGACTCAGGGGAGTGGTCAGCCCCAGCATTTT
-,TRBJ1-2,-,TRBV5-1,CASSGDGNYGYTF,TGCGCCAGCAGCGGAGACGGAAACTATGGCTACACCTTC
TRBD2,TRBJ2-1,few,TRBV18,CASSPDRLAGGNEQFF,TGTGCCAGCTCCCCGGACCGACTAGCGGGGGGCAATGAGCAGTTCTTC
-,TRBJ2-1,-,TRBV11-1,CASSPMEGYNEQFF,TGTGCCAGCAGCCCGATGGAGGGTTACAATGAGCAGTTCTTC
TRBD1,TRBJ2-7,-,TRBV5-4,CASSSGDRLREQYF,TGTGCCAGCAGCTCGGGGGACAGGTTAAGGGAGCAGTACTTC
-,TRBJ2-2,-,TRBV6-5,CASSVQSTGELFF,TGTGCCAGCAGTGTCCAGTCCACCGGGGAGCTGTTTTTT
-,TRBJ1-1,once,TRBV2,CASSVLGGQGTEAFF,TGTGCCAGCAGCGTCCTTGGGGGCCAGGGGACTGAAGCTTTCTTT
TRBD1,TRBJ2-2,once,TRBV10-3,CAISEATGGTGELFF,TGTGCCATCAGTGAGGCTACAGGGGGCACCGGGGAGCTGTTTTTT
-,TRBJ2-7,-,TRBV5-6,CASSLNSGSYEQYF,TGTGCCAGCAGCTTGAATAGCGGTTCCTACGAGCAGTACTTC
TRBD2,TRBJ2-7,-,TRBV19,CASSSSGGPYEQYF,TGTGCCAGTAGTTCTAGCGGGGGACCCTACGAGCAGTACTTC
-,TRBJ1-4,-,TRBV30,CAWSITKWGYKGGEKLFF,TGTGCCTGGAGTATAACGAAATGGGGTTACAAGGGAGGTGAAAAACTGTTTTTT
-,TRBJ2-2,-,TRBV27,CASSFQNTGELFF,TGTGCCAGCAGTTTTCAGAACACCGGGGAGCTGTTTTTT
-,TRBJ2-7,-,TRBV7-9,CSSSLVEGVREQYF,TGTTCCAGCAGCTTAGTTGAGGGAGTTCGCGAGCAGTACTTC
-,TRBJ1-1,-,TRBV6-5,CATHREGNTEAFF,TGTGCCACTCACAGGGAGGGGAACACTGAAGCTTTCTTT
TRBD1,TRBJ1-2,-,TRBV9,CASRSTGGFYGYTF,TGTGCCAGCAGATCAACAGGGGGTTTCTATGGCTACACCTTC
-,TRBJ2-3,-,TRBV11-3,CASSKTGKDTQYF,TGTGCCAGCAGCAAAACAGGGAAGGATACGCAGTATTTT
-,TRBJ1-3,-,TRBV15,CATDTGSGNTIYF,TGTGCCACAGACACAGGCTCTGGAAACACCATATATTTT
-,TRBJ2-1,-,TRBV9,CASSAAGRNRDNEQFF,TGTGCCAGCAGCGCGGCCGGTCGTAACAGAGACAATGAGCAGTTCTTC
-,TRBJ1-1,few,TRBV2,CASSGGGNTEAFF,TGTGCCAGCAGTGGAGGGGGAAACACTGAAGCTTTCTTT
TRBD2,TRBJ2-3,-,TRBV6-5,CASSYSGLAGTDTQYF,TGTGCCAGCAGTTACTCAGGACTAGCAGGCACAGATACGCAGTATTTT
TRBD1,TRBJ1-2,few,TRBV7-8,CASSLDRGGGYTF,TGTGCCAGCAGCTTGGACAGGGGAGGGGGCTACACCTTC
TRBD1,TRBJ2-7,-,TRBV6-1,CASSYPGQGNEQYF,TGTGCCAGCAGTTATCCGGGACAGGGGAACGAGCAGTACTTC
TRBD1,TRBJ1-2,few,TRBV11-2,CASSLESRTGYLYYGYTF,TGTGCCAGCAGCTTAGAAAGCAGGACAGGGTATTTATACTATGGCTACACCTTC
TRBD1,TRBJ1-6,-,TRBV27,CASSSGTGKRRSPLHF,TGTGCCAGCAGTTCCGGGACAGGGAAGAGACGTTCACCCCTCCACTTT
TRBD2,TRBJ2-3,-,TRBV2,CASSRTSGTDTQYF,TGTGCCAGCAGTAGGACTAGCGGCACAGATACGCAGTATTTT
TRBD1,TRBJ1-1,-,TRBV19,CASSPTGGPPLNTEAFF,TGTGCCAGTAGCCCTACAGGGGGCCCTCCTTTGAACACTGAAGCTTTCTTT
-,TRBJ2-2,-,TRBV2,CASSEEGRTGELFF,TGTGCCAGCAGTGAGGAGGGGCGCACCGGGGAGCTGTTTTTT
-,TRBJ1-5,-,TRBV30,CAWSVGDFSQPQHF,TGTGCCTGGAGTGTAGGAGATTTCAGTCAGCCCCAGCATTTT
-,TRBJ2-3,-,TRBV6-6,CASSYFPGVTDTQYF,TGTGCCAGCAGTTACTTCCCGGGGGTCACAGATACGCAGTATTTT
-,TRBJ2-5,-,TRBV13,CASSLARETQYF,TGTGCCAGCAGCTTAGCACGGGAGACCCAGTACTTC
-,TRBJ2-7,few,TRBV4-1,CASSQAVHSLYEQYF,TGCGCCAGCAGCCAAGCGGTCCACAGCCTATACGAGCAGTACTTC
-,TRBJ2-7,-,TRBV5-5,CASSSYVAGEQYF,TGTGCCAGCAGCTCGTACGTTGCGGGTGAGCAGTACTTC